This TCR beta chain was sequenced during a study of T cell clones after liver transplantation. Study as a whole: Tolerance: complete withdrawal held at least one year, liver enzymes staying within twice normal.

Using immunoSEQ multiplex PCR, the repertoire was profiled, and TCRdb retains in-frame clones only, with some absent. The sample carries under 150,000 clones, 90% recorded once. CDR1 and CDR2 (germline): LNHNV, YYDKDF (reference sequence). V lost 2 bases and J 4 bases, leaving 15 bases between the germline ends. This CDR3 is built from 15 residues. Findings and limits, study-wide: Conclusions were preliminary, with small, heterogeneous patient groups. The donor-reactive repertoire was only partly measurable in two subjects, lacking donor cells.

Comment on this clone: Its antigen is still unknown.

The sample in question was CD4+ T cells from blood, obtained 12 months after liver transplant. The chain links TRBV15 to TRBJ2-7; maybe TRBD1 (5 bases). The sequence came from a human patient who received a liver transplant. Some T cells may be provided by the graft donor. The CDR3 here is CATSRQRRGTYEQYF. The DNA of the CDR3 is TGTGCCACCAGCAGACAGAGAAGGGGCACGTACGAGCAGTACTTC. Combining the CDR3 with reference TRBV15 and TRBJ2-7 gives the whole variable domain DAMVIQNPRYQVTQFGKPVTLSCSQTLNHNVMYWYQQKSSQAPKLLFHYYDKDFNNEADTPDNFQSRRPNTSFCFLDIRSPGLGDTAMYLCATSRQRRGTYEQYFGPGTRLTVT.